These 24 T cell receptor beta chains originate from one sample sequenced in a study of OX40 agonist ivuxolimab in advanced cancers. Assay: immunoSEQ multiplex PCR; the TCRdb copy retains only in-frame clones and omits some. This table holds roughly 20,000 clones, 83% found once. Specimen: CD4+ or CD8+ T cells sorted from blood, collected in a trial of the OX40 agonist ivuxolimab. These receptors all come from an adult with an advanced solid tumor such as melanoma, head and neck, liver or kidney cancer.

This chain connects TRBV9 to TRBJ1-1; D remains unclear. The CDR3 is made up of 13 amino acids. Germline CDR1 reads SGDLS; CDR2 reads YYNGEE. V dropped 0 bases and J dropped 1 base, with 4 bases sitting between them. The CDR3 loop reads CASSVGENTEAFF. The CDR3 DNA sequence: TGTGCCAGCAGCGTAGGAGAGAACACTGAAGCTTTCTTT.

The V call is TRBV5-5, the J call TRBJ2-1, with 7 positions matching TRBD2. Per germline, CDR1 SGHKS and CDR2 YYEKEE (reference sequence). The CDR3 is 13 amino acids. J lost 7 bases, V lost 0 bases, and 1 base had no gene match. The CDR3 region has the DNA TGTGCCAGCAGCTTGGCCGGGGGGAATGAGCAGTTCTTC. Translation: CASSLAGGNEQFF. Looking up the rest from reference TRBV5-5 and TRBJ2-1 gives the full variable domain: DAGVTQSPTHLIKTRGQQVTLRCSPISGHKSVSWYQQVLGQGPQFIFQYYEKEERGRGNFPDRFSARQFPNYSSELNVNALLLGDSALYLCASSLAGGNEQFFGPGTRLTVL.

This sequence joins TRBV4-1 and TRBJ1-3; unclear D gene. Germline assignment: CDR1 MGHRA and CDR2 YSYEKL. This CDR3 spans 14 amino acids. V lost 1 base and J lost 8, with 12 bases in between. In nucleotides, the CDR3 is TGCGCCAGCAGCCAAGGAAGGGCCTCCGACACCATATATTTT. The encoded protein is CASSQGRASDTIYF.

The chain combines TRBV2 with TRBJ2-1, with D hard to call. Deletions cut 7 bases from V and 0 bases from J, with 13 bases between. Per the germline V gene, CDR1 is SNHLY and CDR2 is FYNNEI. This CDR3 is 15 amino acids long. CDR3 sequence (DNA): TGTGCCAGCACATCGTCTAGGAGCTCCTACAATGAGCAGTTCTTC. Its translation is CASTSSRSSYNEQFF.

The chain carries TRBV6-5 and TRBJ2-1; TRBD2 matches at 8 bases. Per the germline V gene, CDR1 is MNHEY and CDR2 is SVGAGI. The V segment lost 5 bases and the J segment 11 bases; nucleotides outside the gene matches: 11. The CDR3 totals 14 residues. The DNA of the CDR3 is TGTGCCAGCAGTCCGCTGGGCGGGAGGATCAAGCAGTTCTTC. This encodes CASSPLGGRIKQFF.

In this sample, this clone turned up once. Written as DNA, the CDR3 is TGTGCCAGCAGCCCAGGGACAGGGGCGAACACTGAAGCTTTCTTT. Protein product: CASSPGTGANTEAFF. V is TRBV7-3 and J is TRBJ1-1, with 10 bases aligning to TRBD1. The germline CDR1 and CDR2 sequences are SGHTA and FQGTGA. This CDR3 contains 15 residues. V lost 5 bases to trimming and J lost 1 base; unmatched junction nucleotides: 4.

The chain employs TRBV5-1 and TRBJ2-7; 10 nucleotides line up with TRBD1. The V segment lost 6 bases and the J segment 0 bases; nucleotides outside the gene matches: 6. This CDR3 is 15 amino acids long. Germline CDR1 reads SGHRS; CDR2 reads YFSETQ. The CDR3 here is CASNPGTGDSYEQYF. The CDR3 coding sequence is TGCGCCAGCAACCCTGGGACAGGGGACTCCTACGAGCAGTACTTC.

This chain connects TRBV5-6 to TRBJ2-7; possibly TRBD2 for D (6 bases). CDR3 length equals 11 residues. V lost 5 bases, J lost 6 bases, and 9 bases lay in between. Looked up from germline, CDR1 is SGHDT and CDR2 is YYEEEE. CDR3 sequence (DNA): TGTGCCAGCAGTACGGGGGTCGAGCAGTACTTC. It codes for CASSTGVEQYF.

The chain employs TRBV4-1 and TRBJ2-7; 7 bases line up with TRBD2. This CDR3 is 14 amino acids long. V shed 1 base, J shed 2 bases, and the junction held 2 bases outside the gene matches. The germline V gene has CDR1 MGHRA and CDR2 YSYEKL. CDR3 DNA sequence: TGCGCCAGCAGCCAAGCGACTAGCACCTACGAGCAGTACTTC. It specifies CASSQATSTYEQYF.

The CDR3 nucleotides are TGTGCCAGTACCCCAGACAGGGGGCGTGGTGAAGCTTTCTTT. It is translated as CASTPDRGRGEAFF. The chain carries TRBV19 and TRBJ1-1; 10 nucleotides agree with TRBD1. This CDR3 is 14 amino acids long. Trimming removed 7 bases from V and 7 bases from J; junction bases left unmatched: 9. The germline V gene has CDR1 LNHDA and CDR2 SQIVND (reference sequence).

In its sample, this clone ranks as large. An end of the junction differs from the germline gene, which may be a read error. The V call is TRBV10-1, the J call TRBJ2-7; D is undetermined. From germline, CDR1 is WNHNN and CDR2 SYGVQD (reference sequence). The CDR3 length is 12 residues. Here the CDR3 DNA reads TGCGCCAGCAGTGAGACCTACTACGCGCAGTACTTC. Translated: CASSETYYAQYF.

The chain joins TRBV15 to TRBJ2-1, with 16 bases that match TRBD2. Germline values: CDR1 LNHNV, CDR2 YYDKDF (reference sequence). The CDR3 is made up of 22 amino acids. The V segment lost 2 bases and the J segment 2 bases; nucleotides outside the gene matches: 15. The CDR3 region has the DNA TGTGCCACCAGCAGACCTGCGGGGACTAGCGGGGGGGCCCGAGGTACCTACAATGAGCAGTTCTTC. Protein product: CATSRPAGTSGGARGTYNEQFF.

The chain couples TRBV7-6 to TRBJ2-1, with TRBD2 matching 14 bases. The length of the CDR3 is 15 residues. The germline gives CDR1 SGHVS, CDR2 FNYEAQ. V lost 5 bases, J lost 8 bases, and 5 bases stayed unmatched. For the CDR3, the DNA is TGTGCCAGCAGCCAGGGACTAGCGGGAGTTGATGAGCAGTTCTTC. Amino acid sequence: CASSQGLAGVDEQFF.

This clone was counted a single time. The gene calls are TRBV10-1 and TRBJ2-1; possibly TRBD1 or TRBD2 for D (5 bases each). CDR3 length: 14 residues. Trimming took 0 bases from V and 12 from J, leaving 15 bases between them. Germline lookup yields CDR1 WNHNN and CDR2 SYGVQD (reference sequence). CDR3 sequence: CASSESGEGRGQFF. CDR3 nucleotide sequence: TGCGCCAGCAGTGAGTCTGGAGAGGGAAGGGGGCAGTTCTTC.

This clone was counted only a few times. The chain joins TRBV7-9 to TRBJ1-2; the D is unclear. The germline V gene has CDR1 SEHNR and CDR2 FQNEAQ (reference sequence). The length of the CDR3 is 11 residues. V was shortened by 7 bases and J by 2 bases, with 5 bases between the two germline ends. The CDR3 nucleotides are TGTGCCAGCACCTCGAACTATGGCTACACCTTC. Translated: CASTSNYGYTF.

The rearrangement uses TRBV7-2 and TRBJ2-7, with D possibly TRBD1 on 5 matching bases. Looked up from germline, CDR1 is SGHTA and CDR2 is FQGNSA. Trimming left V 0 bases short and J 3 bases short, with 15 bases between. This CDR3 is 16 amino acids long. The CDR3 DNA reads as TGTGCCAGCAGCTTAGCGCGAGGACGGACACTCTACGAGCAGTACTTC. As protein: CASSLARGRTLYEQYF.

The chain has TRBV7-6 and TRBJ1-3, with a weak D call TRBD1 (6 bases). The length of the CDR3 is 16 residues. With 0 bases removed from V and 3 bases from J, the gap between germline ends came to 12 bases. The germline CDR1 and CDR2 sequences are SGHVS and FNYEAQ. CDR3 residues: CASSLAFHRDGNTIYF. The CDR3 coding sequence is TGTGCCAGCAGCTTAGCATTCCACAGGGATGGAAACACCATATATTTT.

The chain uses TRBV11-3 and TRBJ2-1; 9 bases are a match to TRBD1. V lost 4 bases and J lost 8; bases outside the gene matches: 6. CDR3 length: 14 amino acids. Germline values: CDR1 SGHNT, CDR2 YENEEA. CDR3 sequence (DNA): TGTGCCAGCAGCTCCGGGACAGGGAAGGATGAGCAGTTCTTC. Encoded protein: CASSSGTGKDEQFF.

The chain combines TRBV2 with TRBJ1-2; D is uncertain. Germline loops: CDR1 SNHLY, CDR2 FYNNEI. The CDR3 spans 14 residues. Deletions cut 8 bases from V and 0 bases from J, with 13 bases between. The CDR3 region is CASVRIKANYGYTF. DNA of the CDR3: TGTGCCAGCGTCCGGATCAAAGCTAACTATGGCTACACCTTC.

For this clone: An end of the junction differs from the germline gene, which may be a read error. The CDR3 DNA follows: TGCGCCAGCAGCCAATCTGTCCTTGGACCGCCGAACTTC. Protein sequence: CASSQSVLGPPNF. The chain joins TRBV4-1 to TRBJ2-7; D unresolved. This CDR3 region has 13 residues. Germline V gene lookup returns CDR1 MGHRA and CDR2 YSYEKL.

The chain employs TRBV6-5 and TRBJ2-2, with D hard to call. This CDR3 spans 14 amino acids. Looked up from germline, CDR1 is MNHEY and CDR2 is SVGAGI. V was pared by 2 bases and J by 3 bases, with 7 bases between. The CDR3 loop reads CASSYREDTGELFF. The CDR3 bases are TGTGCCAGCAGTTACAGAGAAGACACCGGGGAGCTGTTTTTT.

The rearrangement uses TRBV7-9 and TRBJ2-7; D may be TRBD1 (5 bases). The germline V gene encodes CDR1 SEHNR and CDR2 FQNEAQ (reference sequence). Trimming cost V 1 base and J 0 bases, with 13 bases left between them. This CDR3 spans 16 amino acids. Here the CDR3 reads CASSLGTQESSYEQYF. CDR3 nucleotide sequence: TGTGCCAGCAGCTTAGGCACACAGGAGAGCTCCTACGAGCAGTACTTC. Combining the CDR3 with reference TRBV7-9 and TRBJ2-7 gives the whole variable domain DTGVSQNPRHKITKRGQNVTFRCDPISEHNRLYWYRQTLGQGPEFLTYFQNEAQLEKSRLLSDRFSAERPKGSFSTLEIQRTEQGDSAMYLCASSLGTQESSYEQYFGPGTRLTVT.

The chain carries TRBV19 and TRBJ2-2; weak D call: TRBD1 (5 bases). Germline CDR1 reads LNHDA; CDR2 reads SQIVND (reference sequence). Trimming pared 4 bases from V and 5 bases from J, leaving 14 bases between. This CDR3 contains 15 residues. The CDR3 region is CASSNPTARTGELFF. The CDR3 DNA reads TGTGCCAGTAGTAACCCGACAGCCCGTACCGGGGAGCTGTTTTTT.

The chain couples TRBV19 to TRBJ1-1; D ambiguous. The CDR3 is 13 residues long. The V end lost 5 bases, the J end lost 1 base, and 8 bases lay between the germline ends. The germline V gene has CDR1 LNHDA and CDR2 SQIVND (reference sequence). As DNA, the CDR3 is TGTGCCAGTAGTCTAACGTCGAACACTGAAGCTTTCTTT. Translation: CASSLTSNTEAFF.